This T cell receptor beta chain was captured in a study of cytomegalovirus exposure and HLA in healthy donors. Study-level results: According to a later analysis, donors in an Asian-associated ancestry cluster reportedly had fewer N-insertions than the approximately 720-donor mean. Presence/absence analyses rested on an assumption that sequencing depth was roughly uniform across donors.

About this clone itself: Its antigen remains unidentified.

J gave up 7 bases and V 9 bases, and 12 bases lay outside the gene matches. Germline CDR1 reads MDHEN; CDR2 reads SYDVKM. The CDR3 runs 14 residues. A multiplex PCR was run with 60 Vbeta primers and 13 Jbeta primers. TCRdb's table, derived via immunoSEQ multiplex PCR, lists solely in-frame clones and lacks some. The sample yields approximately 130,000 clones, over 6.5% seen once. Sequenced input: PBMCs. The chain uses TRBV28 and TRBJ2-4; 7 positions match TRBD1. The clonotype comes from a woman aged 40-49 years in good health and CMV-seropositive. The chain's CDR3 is CARRGGLKGNIQYF. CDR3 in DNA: TGTGCCAGAAGAGGGGGCCTTAAAGGGAACATTCAGTACTTC.